This entry lists 29 T cell receptor beta chains sequenced from one sample in a study of circulating CD8 cells and anti-PD-1 response in melanoma. The QIAseq Immune Repertoire TCR panel built the libraries from about 14 ng of total RNA. From the reads, TCRdb called clonotypes with MiXCR, one entry per CDR3 protein. The top ten hold roughly 60% of the sample, which has hundreds of distinct CDR3 sequences, about 10% seen once. Four subsets defined by PD-1 and/or TIGIT were sorted from live CD3+CD8+TCRalphabeta+ cells. This specimen consisted of CD8+ T cells from PBMCs, obtained at baseline or after one month of anti-PD-1 therapy (not recorded which). The source of these receptors is a human donor with melanoma.

This clonotype rates as large. The J gene is TRBJ2-1, the V gene TRBV27; D is uncertain. CDR1 is MNHEY and CDR2 is SMNVEV in the germline V gene (reference sequence). V shed 1 base and J shed 5 bases, with 0 bases lying between them. This CDR3 contains 11 residues. CDR3 DNA: TGTGCCAGCAGTTTATACAATGAGCAGTTCTTC. Translation: CASSLYNEQFF.

Within the sample, this clonotype is large (0.1 to 1%). This chain joins TRBV19 and TRBJ1-4, with D tentatively TRBD1 (6 bases). V dropped 5 bases and J dropped 12 bases, with 19 bases sitting between them. Per germline, CDR1 LNHDA and CDR2 SQIVND (reference sequence). The CDR3 sequence is 14 residues long. As DNA, the CDR3 is TGTGCCAGTAGTGCATGGCAGGGGCTAGCAGAACTGTTTTTT. Translated: CASSAWQGLAELFF.

By share of the sample, this clonotype is large. The rearrangement links TRBV7-2 to TRBJ2-7, with D perhaps TRBD1 (6 bases). CDR1 is SGHTA, CDR2 FQGNSA, per germline. The CDR3 spans 15 residues. The V end lost 1 base, the J end lost 0 bases, and 10 bases lay between the germline ends. The CDR3 is CASSLGQGSSYEQYF. CDR3 sequence (DNA): TGTGCCAGCAGCTTAGGCCAGGGGAGCTCCTACGAGCAGTACTTC.

By share of the sample, this clonotype is large. The chain carries TRBV28 and TRBJ2-7; 12 bases fit TRBD2. The trim removed 4 bases at V and 2 bases at J, leaving 9 bases unmatched. CDR1 and CDR2 (germline): MDHEN, SYDVKM. There are 17 residues in the CDR3. The CDR3 nucleotides read TGTGCCAGCAGTTCCGAAAATTCTAGCGGGGGGGCCTACGAGCAGTACTTC. Protein sequence: CASSSENSSGGAYEQYF.

This clonotype counts as large. CDR3 in DNA: TGTGCCAGTAGTTTTGTGGCCTCCCGAGATACGCAGTATTTT. Amino acid sequence: CASSFVASRDTQYF. This chain uses TRBV19 with TRBJ2-3, with D unresolved. This CDR3 spans 14 amino acids. V shed 5 bases and J shed 5 bases, with 14 bases lying between them. Germline-derived CDR1 and CDR2 are LNHDA and SQIVND (reference sequence).

This clonotype rates as large (0.1 to 1%). The genes are TRBV19 and TRBJ2-5; 10 bases are a match to TRBD2. Losses at the gene ends were 9 bases for V and 3 bases for J; bases not matched to a gene: 25. Germline lookup yields CDR1 LNHDA and CDR2 SQIVND (reference sequence). This CDR3 contains 20 residues. The CDR3 is CASPLARAERTSGNEETQYF. CDR3 in DNA: TGTGCCAGCCCTCTGGCGAGAGCGGAGAGGACTAGCGGCAACGAAGAGACCCAGTACTTC.

There are a few counts of this clonotype. Since a much larger clone is just one base distant, this may be a read error. The genes are TRBV25-1 and TRBJ2-1, with D tentatively TRBD2 (5 bases). Germline V gene lookup returns CDR1 MGHDK and CDR2 SYGVNS. The CDR3 runs 11 residues. CDR3 in DNA: TGTGCCAGCAACGGAGGCAATGGGCAGTTCTTC. Its translation: CASNGGNGQFF. Full variable domain (outside the CDR3, taken from reference TRBV25-1 and TRBJ2-1): EADIYQTPRYLVIGTGKKITLECSQTMGHDKMYWYQQDPGMELHLIHYSYGVNSTEKGDLSSESTVSRIRTEHFPLTLESARPSHTSQYLCASNGGNGQFFGPGTRLTVL.

This clonotype was seen a handful of times. The J gene is TRBJ2-2, the V gene TRBV29-1; no definite D call. CDR1 and CDR2 (germline): SQVTM, ANQGSEA. The V gene lost 0 bases and the J gene lost 7 bases, with 6 bases spanning the gap. CDR3 length: 12 residues. CDR3 bases: TGCAGCGTTGAAGAATCGAGCGGGGAGCTGTTTTTT. Translating it yields CSVEESSGELFF.

About this clonotype: This likely reflects a read error, since a far larger clone is one base away. This chain connects TRBV7-9 to TRBJ2-1; D not certain. The germline V gene encodes CDR1 SEHNR and CDR2 FQNEAQ (reference sequence). This CDR3 region has 12 residues. Trimming took 5 bases from V and 8 from J, leaving 10 bases between them. CDR3: CASSNPFDEQFF. The CDR3 nucleotides are TGTGCCAGCAGCAACCCTTTTGATGAGCAGTTCTTC.

This clonotype ranks as large. This rearrangement joins TRBV19 to TRBJ2-2, with TRBD2 identical over 7 bases. The CDR3 totals 16 residues. Germline loops: CDR1 LNHDA, CDR2 SQIVND (reference sequence). The V segment lost 1 base and the J segment 0 bases; nucleotides outside the gene matches: 2. The CDR3 DNA is TGTGCCAGTAGTATAGTTGCGGGGGCGAACACCGGGGAGCTGTTTTTT. It is translated as CASSIVAGANTGELFF.

This clonotype is large in the sample. This chain joins TRBV4-3 and TRBJ2-1, with 8 bases aligning to TRBD1. V was clipped by 3 bases and J by 2 bases; unmatched bases: 0. This CDR3 region has 14 residues. The germline gives CDR1 LGHNA, CDR2 YSLEER. The CDR3 loop is CASSQGQAYNEQFF. CDR3 DNA sequence: TGCGCCAGCAGCCAGGGACAGGCCTACAATGAGCAGTTCTTC.

This clonotype is large. The chain uses TRBV11-2 and TRBJ2-3; D is unresolved. The CDR3 sequence is 15 residues long. V was cut by 5 bases and J by 2 bases, with 14 bases left in between. Germline CDR1 reads SGHAT; CDR2 reads FQNNGV. Written as DNA, the CDR3 is TGTGCCAGCAGCCGAGGATCGGGCTCCACAGATACGCAGTATTTT. It translates to CASSRGSGSTDTQYF. The entire variable domain, with the rest obtained from reference TRBV11-2 and TRBJ2-3, is as follows: EAGVAQSPRYKIIEKRQSVAFWCNPISGHATLYWYQQILGQGPKLLIQFQNNGVVDDSQLPKDRFSAERLKGVDSTLKIQPAKLEDSAVYLCASSRGSGSTDTQYFGPGTRLTVL.

This clonotype is classed as large. V and J are TRBV18 and TRBJ1-5; D is unresolved. V was trimmed by 0 bases and J by 9 bases, leaving 15 bases between them. This CDR3 is 15 amino acids long. The germline CDR1 and CDR2 sequences are KGHSH and LQKENI. CDR3: CASSPPLAPVPPQHF. The CDR3 nucleotides are TGTGCCAGCTCACCACCGTTGGCCCCAGTGCCGCCCCAGCATTTT.

By share of the sample, this clonotype is large. J is TRBJ2-3 and V is TRBV14; 9 bases are a match to TRBD2. CDR1 is SGHDN, CDR2 FVKESK, per germline. Trimming removed 0 bases from V and 0 bases from J; junction bases left unmatched: 10. The CDR3 runs 19 residues. The CDR3 protein is CASSQDWLSGLASTDTQYF. CDR3 DNA: TGTGCCAGCAGCCAAGATTGGCTTAGCGGACTAGCGAGCACAGATACGCAGTATTTT. Using reference TRBV14 and TRBJ2-3 for the parts outside the CDR3, the full variable domain is EAGVTQFPSHSVIEKGQTVTLRCDPISGHDNLYWYRRVMGKEIKFLLHFVKESKQDESGMPNNRFLAERTGGTYSTLKVQPAELEDSGVYFCASSQDWLSGLASTDTQYFGPGTRLTVL.

CDR3 nucleotide sequence: TGTGCCAGCAGTGGAGGTTGGGGCGGCGCAGATACGCAGTATTTT. Translation gives CASSGGWGGADTQYF. The chain recombines TRBV2 with TRBJ2-3, with TRBD1 as a possible D gene (5 bases). The CDR3 totals 15 residues. Germline-derived CDR1 and CDR2 are SNHLY and FYNNEI. Trimming cost V 4 bases and J 4 bases, with 15 bases left between them. The complete variable domain, with remaining parts taken from reference TRBV2 and TRBJ2-3, reads EPEVTQTPSHQVTQMGQEVILRCVPISNHLYFYWYRQILGQKVEFLVSFYNNEISEKSEIFDDQFSVERPDGSNFTLKIRSTKLEDSAMYFCASSGGWGGADTQYFGPGTRLTVL.

Relative to its sample, this clonotype is medium-sized. The chain joins TRBV29-1 to TRBJ2-1; D is perhaps TRBD2 (6 bases). The CDR3 runs 11 residues. The V gene's germline CDR1 is SQVTM and CDR2 ANQGSEA. V was clipped by 5 bases and J by 10 bases, with 12 bases between them. The CDR3 DNA reads TGCAGCGTTCGTAGCGGTATAGAGCAGTTCTTC. Its protein is CSVRSGIEQFF.

This clonotype is large by share. The chain combines TRBV18 with TRBJ1-2; no clear D. The CDR3 spans 13 residues. V lost 3 bases and J 4 bases, leaving 9 bases between the germline ends. Germline values: CDR1 KGHSH, CDR2 LQKENI. CDR3 sequence: CASSPEGIYGYTF. As DNA, the CDR3 is TGTGCCAGCTCACCCGAAGGGATCTATGGCTACACCTTC.

This clonotype is termed large. The rearrangement links TRBV4-1 to TRBJ2-2; D is uncertain. CDR3 size: 15 residues. V was shortened by 1 base and J by 0 bases, with 6 bases between the two germline ends. In germline, CDR1 is MGHRA, CDR2 YSYEKL. This CDR3 reads CASSQGQTNTGELFF. CDR3 sequence (DNA): TGCGCCAGCAGCCAAGGGCAGACGAACACCGGGGAGCTGTTTTTT.

This clonotype is medium-sized (0.01 to 0.1%) in the sample. V is TRBV19 and J is TRBJ2-1, with 9 bases matching TRBD1. Germline CDR1 and CDR2: LNHDA and SQIVND (reference sequence). V dropped 7 bases and J dropped 3; count of bases not matched to a gene: 7. CDR3 length: 15 residues. CDR3 nucleotide sequence: TGTGCCAGTAATCTGGGACAGGGATTCTACAATGAGCAGTTCTTC. Protein: CASNLGQGFYNEQFF.

This clonotype was seen only a few times. V gene TRBV19 combines with J gene TRBJ2-7, with unresolved D. The CDR3 runs to 12 residues. Germline CDR1 reads LNHDA; CDR2 reads SQIVND (reference sequence). The V end was cut by 6 bases, the J end by 1 base, with 7 bases between. CDR3 nucleotide sequence: TGTGCCAGTAGCAAGAGTTCCTACGAGCAGTACTTC. Amino acid sequence: CASSKSSYEQYF.

In its sample, this clonotype is large. The J gene is TRBJ2-5, the V gene TRBV2; possible D gene TRBD2, 7 bases. V lost 4 bases to trimming and J lost 0 bases, with 15 bases between them. Germline lookup yields CDR1 SNHLY and CDR2 FYNNEI. The CDR3 is 16 residues long. The CDR3 DNA reads as TGTGCCAGCAGTGGGGAGGGACACCTGTACCAAGAGACCCAGTACTTC. This translates into CASSGEGHLYQETQYF.

The chain carries TRBV7-2 and TRBJ2-3, with D maybe TRBD2 (6 bases). This CDR3 has 17 amino acids. Trimming pared 3 bases from V and 0 bases from J, leaving 16 bases between. Germline loops: CDR1 SGHTA, CDR2 FQGNSA. The CDR3 DNA is TGTGCCAGCAGCTTTGATCCCGGGGGTACCAGCACAGATACGCAGTATTTT. As protein: CASSFDPGGTSTDTQYF.

In its sample, this clonotype ranks as medium-sized. J is TRBJ2-3 and V is TRBV20-1; D is unclear. The germline V gene has CDR1 DFQATT and CDR2 SNEGSKA (reference sequence). The CDR3 length is 12 residues. With 6 bases removed from V and 3 bases from J, the gap between germline ends came to 10 bases. The CDR3 nucleotides are TGCAGTGCCCAAGGGATGACAGATACGCAGTATTTT. Protein: CSAQGMTDTQYF.

This clonotype counts as medium-sized. The genes are TRBV9 and TRBJ1-1; D gene ambiguous. Germline V gene sequence: CDR1 SGDLS, CDR2 YYNGEE. V was clipped by 3 bases and J by 3 bases, with 9 bases between them. The CDR3 covers 13 residues. This CDR3 is CASSAGSYTEAFF. The CDR3 DNA reads TGTGCCAGCAGCGCGGGGTCTTACACTGAAGCTTTCTTT. Using reference TRBV9 and TRBJ1-1 for the parts outside the CDR3, the full variable domain is DSGVTQTPKHLITATGQRVTLRCSPRSGDLSVYWYQQSLDQGLQFLIQYYNGEERAKGNILERFSAQQFPDLHSELNLSSLELGDSALYFCASSAGSYTEAFFGQGTRLTVV.

V and J are TRBV5-6 and TRBJ2-7, with 12 positions matching TRBD2. V shed 0 bases and J 6 bases; nucleotides not matched to a gene: 7. Germline values: CDR1 SGHDT, CDR2 YYEEEE. CDR3 length equals 16 residues. The CDR3 loop reads CASSLGLAGELGEQYF. CDR3 in DNA: TGTGCCAGCAGCTTGGGACTAGCGGGAGAGCTTGGCGAGCAGTACTTC.

The V and J genes are TRBV25-1 and TRBJ2-5; 8 bases are shared with TRBD1. CDR3 length: 11 residues. Germline V gene data show CDR1 as MGHDK and CDR2 as SYGVNS. The DNA for the CDR3 is TGTGTAGACAGGGGCCAAGAGACCCAGTACTTC. Protein sequence: CVDRGQETQYF.

By its share, this clonotype is medium-sized. The chain couples TRBV3-2 to TRBJ1-1; TRBD1 was called by the table and not checked on the DNA. TRBV3-2 is termed a pseudogene. The CDR3 is 21 amino acids. DNA of the CDR3: TGTGCCAGCAGCCACGCAGGGGCATCACAGGGCAACCTCTTATCGAACACTGAAGCTTTCTTT. This sequence encodes CASSHAGASQGNLLSNTEAFF.

This clonotype turned up a few times. This chain links TRBV7-2 with TRBJ2-3, with 7 bases matching TRBD1. The germline V gene encodes CDR1 SGHTA and CDR2 FQGNSA. CDR3 size: 14 residues. V lost 2 bases, J lost 4 bases, and 3 bases stayed unmatched. The CDR3 here is CASSLIGGADTQYF. The CDR3 nucleotides are TGTGCCAGCAGCTTAATAGGGGGCGCAGATACGCAGTATTTT.

This clonotype rates as large. The gene calls are TRBV29-1 and TRBJ2-7, with 7 bases lining up with TRBD1. The CDR3 spans 13 residues. The germline gives CDR1 SQVTM, CDR2 ANQGSEA. With V trimmed by 4 bases and J by 3 bases, 6 bases remained unmatched. The DNA for the CDR3 is TGCAGCGTTGCCGGACAGGTAAACTACGAGCAGTACTTC. Translating gives CSVAGQVNYEQYF.